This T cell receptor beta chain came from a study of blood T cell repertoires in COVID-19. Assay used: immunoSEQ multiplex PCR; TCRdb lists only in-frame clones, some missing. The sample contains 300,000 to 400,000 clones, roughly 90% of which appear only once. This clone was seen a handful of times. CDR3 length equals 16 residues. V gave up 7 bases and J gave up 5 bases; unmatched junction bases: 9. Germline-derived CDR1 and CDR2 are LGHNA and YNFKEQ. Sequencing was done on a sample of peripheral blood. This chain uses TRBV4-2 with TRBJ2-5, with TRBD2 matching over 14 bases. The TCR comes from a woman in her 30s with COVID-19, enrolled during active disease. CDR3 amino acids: CASKETSGGAGETQYF. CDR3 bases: TGTGCCAGCAAAGAGACTAGCGGGGGGGCCGGGGAGACCCAGTACTTC.